This T cell receptor (beta chain) is drawn from a study of CD8 T cells in ankylosing spondylitis. Study-wide findings and caveats: Significant enrichment of disease-linked clones was reported in matched ankylosing spondylitis synovial fluid.

Trimming left V 4 bases short and J 1 base short, with 11 bases between. The CDR3 runs to 14 residues. CDR1 is SGDLS and CDR2 is YYNGEE in the germline V gene. MiXCR, run by TCRdb on the 5' RACE reads, gives a single entry per CDR3 protein. The sample lists about 310,000 distinct CDR3 sequences; around 21% were seen once. Note on this clonotype: Its target is unknown.

The rearrangement links TRBV9 to TRBJ1-1, with D uncertain. Sample: blood, either unsorted or a sorted T cell fraction (not recorded which). The sequence derives from a female donor with ankylosing spondylitis or in good health (not recorded which). The CDR3 sequence: CASSHGRRNTEAFF. As DNA, the CDR3 is TGTGCCAGCAGCCACGGACGCCGGAACACTGAAGCTTTCTTT.